The 24 T cell receptor beta chains presented below share a single source sample, sequenced in a study of blood T cells in healthy people across ages. Then a second PCR, running roughly 7 to 11 cycles, was carried out with a sample-barcoded 5' primer and a J-beta primer mix. TCRdb analysed the 5' RACE reads with MiXCR anew, one entry per CDR3 protein. This sample carries roughly 1.5 million distinct CDR3 sequences, roughly 43% of them seen once, and the ten largest clones take approximately 4.1%. Sequences were obtained from blood. These receptor sequences come from a woman between 18 and 30 years old in good health.

J is TRBJ1-1 and V is TRBV20-1; D uncertain. This CDR3 has 11 amino acids. The germline V gene has CDR1 DFQATT and CDR2 SNEGSKA (reference sequence). With 5 bases removed from V and 8 bases from J, the gap between germline ends came to 12 bases. CDR3 nucleotides: TGCAGTGCTCGATCACGCATAGAAGCTTTCTTT. This sequence encodes CSARSRIEAFF.

The chain combines TRBV11-2 with TRBJ1-1, with 8 nucleotides matching TRBD1. The CDR3 loop spans 15 amino acids. Looked up from germline, CDR1 is SGHAT and CDR2 is FQNNGV. Germline trimming cut 6 bases from V and 0 bases from J; bases unmatched to any gene: 6. The CDR3 sequence is CASRYRDRMNTEAFF. CDR3 nucleotides: TGTGCCAGCAGGTACAGGGACAGGATGAACACTGAAGCTTTCTTT. The entire variable domain, with the rest obtained from reference TRBV11-2 and TRBJ1-1, is as follows: EAGVAQSPRYKIIEKRQSVAFWCNPISGHATLYWYQQILGQGPKLLIQFQNNGVVDDSQLPKDRFSAERLKGVDSTLKIQPAKLEDSAVYLCASRYRDRMNTEAFFGQGTRLTVV.

The gene calls are TRBV7-8 and TRBJ2-5, with 7 bases aligning to TRBD1. V shed 5 bases and J 2 bases; nucleotides not matched to a gene: 11. The CDR3 extends over 16 amino acids. Germline V CDR1 and CDR2: SGHVS, FQNEAQ. CDR3 coding DNA: TGTGCCAGCAGCAACTTCGGGACAGAAATACAAGAGACCCAGTACTTC. This gives the protein CASSNFGTEIQETQYF.

This chain joins TRBV7-2 and TRBJ2-3; the match to TRBD2 covers 10 bases. J gave up 4 bases and V 5 bases, and 6 bases lay outside the gene matches. Per germline, CDR1 SGHTA and CDR2 FQGNSA. The CDR3 length is 15 residues. In nucleotides, the CDR3 is TGTGCCAGCAGCGATCTAGCGGGGGCTGCAGATACGCAGTATTTT. This gives the protein CASSDLAGAADTQYF.

A few counts support this clonotype. V and J are TRBV28 and TRBJ2-7, with D perhaps being TRBD1 or TRBD2 (5 bases each). Germline values: CDR1 MDHEN, CDR2 SYDVKM. This CDR3 is 17 amino acids long. Trimming stripped 5 bases from V and 7 bases from J, with 27 bases between. The CDR3 DNA reads as TGTGCCAGCAGTCTCCCCCCGGGACGGGAAACCTACAATGAGCAGTACTTC. Protein product: CASSLPPGRETYNEQYF.

The rearrangement links TRBV11-2 to TRBJ1-4; D is perhaps TRBD1 (5 bases). The CDR3 runs to 15 residues. V was trimmed by 1 base and J by 8 bases, leaving 14 bases between them. Per the germline V gene, CDR1 is SGHAT and CDR2 is FQNNGV. The CDR3 here is CASSLVTLGDEKLFF. The CDR3 DNA is TGTGCCAGCAGCTTAGTTACACTGGGGGACGAAAAACTGTTTTTT.

V is TRBV7-2 and J is TRBJ1-2, with D uncertain. Germline V gene lookup returns CDR1 SGHTA and CDR2 FQGNSA. Deletions cut 0 bases from V and 4 bases from J, with 9 bases between. CDR3 length: 14 amino acids. The CDR3 nucleotides are TGTGCCAGCAGCTTAGCGGGCTTTTCCTATGGCTACACCTTC. Translation gives CASSLAGFSYGYTF.

This clonotype was observed a few times. The rearrangement joins TRBV27 to TRBJ1-6, with 11 positions matching TRBD1. CDR1 and CDR2 (germline): MNHEY, SMNVEV (reference sequence). Unmatched junction bases numbered 3, after V lost 4 bases and J lost 7 bases. The CDR3 runs to 15 residues. CDR3 in amino acids: CASSWGTGGNSPLHF. The CDR3 region has the DNA TGTGCCAGCAGTTGGGGGACAGGGGGAAATTCACCCCTCCACTTT.

V and J are TRBV4-1 and TRBJ2-1, with D possibly matching TRBD2 (6 bases). Germline CDR1 and CDR2: MGHRA and YSYEKL. The CDR3 totals 16 residues. The germline V and J ends were trimmed by 3 bases and 3 bases, with 15 bases remaining between them. Written as DNA, the CDR3 is TGCGCCAGCAGCCAGCCACGGGACTCCTACTACAATGAGCAGTTCTTC. Amino acid sequence: CASSQPRDSYYNEQFF.

The rearrangement uses TRBV27 and TRBJ1-5; D is unclear. Deletions cut 1 base from V and 3 bases from J, with 16 bases between. The CDR3 loop spans 17 amino acids. From germline, CDR1 is MNHEY and CDR2 SMNVEV (reference sequence). CDR3 region: CASSLYSVGSYNQPQHF. For the CDR3, the DNA is TGTGCCAGCAGTTTATATTCGGTTGGCAGCTACAATCAGCCCCAGCATTTT.

A few counts support this clonotype. The V gene is TRBV12-3 or TRBV12-4, the J gene TRBJ2-1, with 7 positions matching TRBD2. CDR3 length: 14 residues. J lost 6 bases, V lost 3 bases, and 5 bases had no gene match. The CDR3 region has the DNA TGTGCCAGCAGTTTCTGGGGAGGGAGCAATGAGCAGTTCTTC. This encodes CASSFWGGSNEQFF.

The chain recombines TRBV5-6 with TRBJ2-5; D is uncertain. From germline, CDR1 is SGHDT and CDR2 YYEEEE. The length of the CDR3 is 14 residues. V was cut by 3 bases and J by 11 bases, with 20 bases left in between. CDR3 nucleotides: TGTGCCAGCAGCTCCGATCCCAGCTCAGATGAGCAGTACTTC. It specifies CASSSDPSSDEQYF.

To note about this clonotype: This could be a read error, since a much larger clone is one nucleotide away. The gene calls are TRBV6-1 and TRBJ1-2, with D maybe TRBD1 (6 bases). The germline V gene has CDR1 MNHNS and CDR2 SASEGT. Trimming removed 6 bases at V and 0 bases at J, with 11 bases between. The CDR3 extends over 14 amino acids. Here the CDR3 DNA reads TGTGCCAGCAGCCGGGACACCGCTAACTATGGCTACACCTTC. Residues: CASSRDTANYGYTF.

J is TRBJ1-4 and V is TRBV5-1; D is undetermined. V lost 4 bases, J lost 8 bases, and 18 bases lay in between. Per germline, CDR1 SGHRS and CDR2 YFSETQ. The CDR3 runs to 15 residues. CDR3 amino acids: CASSPEDGGGEKLFF. The CDR3 nucleotides are TGCGCCAGCAGCCCGGAGGACGGTGGCGGCGAAAAACTGTTTTTT.

The chain has TRBV7-9 and TRBJ2-5; 7 bases map to TRBD1. The length of the CDR3 is 15 residues. Per germline, CDR1 SEHNR and CDR2 FQNEAQ (reference sequence). V was pared by 1 base and J by 4 bases, with 6 bases of the junction left unmatched. CDR3 protein: CASSLGPGGGETQYF. As DNA, the CDR3 is TGTGCCAGCAGCTTAGGGCCAGGGGGTGGAGAGACCCAGTACTTC. The whole variable domain, filled in from reference TRBV7-9 and TRBJ2-5, reads DTGVSQNPRHKITKRGQNVTFRCDPISEHNRLYWYRQTLGQGPEFLTYFQNEAQLEKSRLLSDRFSAERPKGSFSTLEIQRTEQGDSAMYLCASSLGPGGGETQYFGPGTRLLVL.

This chain connects TRBV7-6 to TRBJ2-7, with 7 bases lining up with TRBD2. Per the germline V gene, CDR1 is SGHVS and CDR2 is FNYEAQ. Trimming removed 3 bases from V and 3 bases from J; junction bases left unmatched: 17. This CDR3 contains 18 residues. The CDR3 loop reads CASSFDPLVGGRNYEQYF. CDR3 nucleotides: TGTGCCAGCAGCTTCGACCCGCTTGTGGGCGGGAGAAACTACGAGCAGTACTTC.

About this clonotype itself: A read error is possible here, since a much larger clone lies one base away. The chain combines TRBV20-1 with TRBJ2-1, with 8 bases that match TRBD2. CDR3 length: 14 residues. The germline V gene encodes CDR1 DFQATT and CDR2 SNEGSKA (reference sequence). CDR3 region: CSAKLAVSYKEQFF. The CDR3 nucleotides are TGCAGTGCAAAACTAGCGGTCTCCTACAAGGAGCAGTTCTTC.

This clonotype came up a few times. The V and J genes are TRBV12-3 or TRBV12-4 and TRBJ1-2; 7 nucleotides align to TRBD1. V was pared by 7 bases and J by 2 bases, with 7 bases of the junction left unmatched. The CDR3 contains 14 residues. This chain's CDR3 is CASKTGTVNYGYTF. The CDR3, as DNA: TGTGCCAGCAAAACCGGGACAGTCAACTATGGCTACACCTTC.

This chain uses TRBV4-1 with TRBJ2-5, with D possibly being TRBD1 or TRBD2 (5 bases each). The J call may be wrong; the DNA end is better matched by TRBJ2-7. From germline, CDR1 is MGHRA and CDR2 YSYEKL. The length of the CDR3 is 16 residues. CDR3: CASSQDSSGSMYEQYF. The CDR3 DNA sequence: TGCGCCAGCAGCCAAGATTCGTCAGGGAGTATGTACGAGCAGTACTTC.

This clonotype was observed a handful of times. This chain joins TRBV6-2 or TRBV6-3 and TRBJ2-7, with D unclear. Trimming shortened V by 5 bases and J by 4 bases, and 12 bases separated the two germline ends. Germline assignment: CDR1 MNHEY and CDR2 SVGEGT. This CDR3 contains 13 residues. The CDR3 spells CASSEGNRYEQYF. In DNA form, the CDR3 reads TGTGCCAGCAGTGAAGGGAACCGGTACGAGCAGTACTTC.

V usage is TRBV14 and J usage is TRBJ2-1; D is perhaps TRBD2 (6 bases). Per germline, CDR1 SGHDN and CDR2 FVKESK. The CDR3 length is 17 residues. Deletions cut 3 bases from V and 0 bases from J, with 15 bases between. CDR3 sequence: CASSQEGPLYSYNEQFF. The CDR3 DNA is TGTGCCAGCAGCCAGGAGGGTCCCCTTTACTCCTACAATGAGCAGTTCTTC.

The V call is TRBV3-1, the J call TRBJ1-2, with D unclear. Trimming removed 2 bases at V and 2 bases at J, with 15 bases between. Germline CDR1 reads LGHDT; CDR2 reads YNNKEL (reference sequence). The CDR3 totals 16 residues. In DNA form, the CDR3 reads TGTGCCAGCAGCCAACAAAATCGGGCCAGCAACTATGGCTACACCTTC. It is translated as CASSQQNRASNYGYTF.

CDR3 DNA: TGCGCCAGCAGCCAGCAACTAGCGGGCCTCCCCTACGAGCAGTACTTC. Its translation is CASSQQLAGLPYEQYF. The gene calls are TRBV4-3 and TRBJ2-7; 9 bases are a match to TRBD2. J was trimmed by 2 bases and V by 3 bases; bases with no gene match: 8. The length of the CDR3 is 16 residues. The germline V gene encodes CDR1 LGHNA and CDR2 YSLEER.

This sequence joins TRBV6-5 and TRBJ1-2, with 8 nucleotides matching TRBD1. V was clipped by 5 bases and J by 5 bases; unmatched bases: 4. The CDR3 is 13 amino acids. Germline V gene sequence: CDR1 MNHEY, CDR2 SVGAGI. The CDR3 region has the DNA TGTGCCAGCAGTGCGAACAGGGGGTATGGCTACACCTTC. Amino acid sequence: CASSANRGYGYTF.